This TCR beta chain was profiled in a study of siplizumab effects on memory and regulatory T cells. Study outcomes and limitations: Among mappable alloreactive CD4+ clones, the Treg-derived fraction averaged approximately 69% with siplizumab versus around 26% in controls. Unstimulated subsets captured only a minor fraction of alloreactive clones.

About this clone itself: Its specificity is unknown.

TCRdb keeps only in-frame clones here, not all; method: immunoSEQ multiplex PCR. The repertoire consists of roughly 100,000 clones, with 90% to 95% occurring once and the leading ten covering about 1.1%. The V and J ends lost 5 bases and 2 bases respectively, with 16 bases between them. This CDR3 has 15 residues. The germline V gene encodes CDR1 SGHTA and CDR2 FQGNSA. The chain joins TRBV7-2 to TRBJ2-7; D not certain. The sequence was collected from a human donor in good health. Sequencing input: CD4+ T cells sorted from blood. The CDR3 nucleotides read TGTGCCAGCAGCGCTCAAACCAAAGCCCCCTACGAGCAGTACTTC. It is translated as CASSAQTKAPYEQYF.